These 7 T cell receptor beta chains were all obtained from the same sample, sequenced in a study of blood T cell repertoires in COVID-19. Sequencing used immunoSEQ multiplex PCR; TCRdb keeps in-frame clones, though not all of them. Of around 310,000 clones in the sample, roughly 90% were seen once. Specimen: peripheral blood. All receptors come from a woman aged 45-65 years with active or convalescent COVID-19.

The chain has TRBV7-9 and TRBJ2-7; 10 bases are a match to TRBD1. This CDR3 contains 16 residues. Germline V CDR1 and CDR2: SEHNR, FQNEAQ (reference sequence). V dropped 5 bases and J dropped 2; count of bases not matched to a gene: 9. The CDR3 DNA sequence: TGTGCCAGCAGCCCTTCAGGACAGGGGGTAGCCTACGAGCAGTACTTC. The encoded protein is CASSPSGQGVAYEQYF.

This chain uses TRBV11-2 with TRBJ2-3, with a weak D call TRBD2 (5 bases). Germline values: CDR1 SGHAT, CDR2 FQNNGV. The V end was cut by 3 bases, the J end by 4 bases, with 11 bases between. The CDR3 extends over 14 amino acids. CDR3 nucleotides: TGTGCCAGCAGCTTCCTGGCGGGTTCAGATACGCAGTATTTT. Translating gives CASSFLAGSDTQYF.

This sequence joins TRBV5-6 and TRBJ1-2; no clear D. Germline V gene sequence: CDR1 SGHDT, CDR2 YYEEEE. The V end lost 1 base, the J end lost 4 bases, and 8 bases lay between the germline ends. The CDR3 covers 13 residues. The CDR3 spells CASSLRRIYGYTF. CDR3 coding DNA: TGTGCCAGCAGCTTGCGGAGGATCTATGGCTACACCTTC.

V usage is TRBV6-2 or TRBV6-3 and J usage is TRBJ2-5; 8 bases fit TRBD1. Trimming cost V 4 bases and J 3 bases; bases outside gene matches: 10. Germline CDR1 reads MNHEY; CDR2 reads SVGEGT. The length of the CDR3 is 16 residues. The CDR3 coding sequence is TGTGCCAGCAGTTCCCTACGACAGGGGCAAGAAGAGACCCAGTACTTC. This gives the protein CASSSLRQGQEETQYF.

This clone showed up just once. This chain links TRBV5-4 with TRBJ2-1, with TRBD2 matching over 13 bases. The V gene end was trimmed by 7 bases and the J gene end by 5 bases; junction bases not matched to a gene: 6. Germline CDR1 is SGHNT and CDR2 is YYREEE (reference sequence). This CDR3 is built from 15 residues. CDR3 amino acids: CASGSGTSGNNEQFF. In DNA, the CDR3 is TGTGCCAGCGGGTCCGGGACTAGCGGGAACAATGAGCAGTTCTTC.

CDR3 loop: CASSMGTGYGYTF. The DNA of the CDR3 is TGTGCCAGTAGTATGGGTACGGGCTATGGCTACACCTTC. V is TRBV19 and J is TRBJ1-2; D is unresolved. The CDR3 covers 13 residues. Germline loops: CDR1 LNHDA, CDR2 SQIVND (reference sequence). V dropped 3 bases and J dropped 4 bases, with 9 bases sitting between them.

The chain uses TRBV27 and TRBJ1-1, with 7 bases identical to TRBD1. The V gene end was trimmed by 3 bases and the J gene end by 2 bases; junction bases not matched to a gene: 9. This CDR3 has 16 residues. Germline V gene sequence: CDR1 MNHEY, CDR2 SMNVEV (reference sequence). Written as DNA, the CDR3 is TGTGCCAGCAGTTTGGATCCGGACAGGCTAAACACTGAAGCTTTCTTT. It encodes CASSLDPDRLNTEAFF.